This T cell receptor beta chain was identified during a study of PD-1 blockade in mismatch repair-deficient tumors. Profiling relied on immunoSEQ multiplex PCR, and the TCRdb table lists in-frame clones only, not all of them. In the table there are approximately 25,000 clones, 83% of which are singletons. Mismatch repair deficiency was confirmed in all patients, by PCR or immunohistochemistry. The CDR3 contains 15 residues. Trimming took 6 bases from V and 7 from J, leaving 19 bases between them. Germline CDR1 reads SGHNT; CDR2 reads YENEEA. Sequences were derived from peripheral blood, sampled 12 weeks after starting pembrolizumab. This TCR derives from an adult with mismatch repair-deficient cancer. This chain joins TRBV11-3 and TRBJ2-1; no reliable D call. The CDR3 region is CASSKTASFRNEQFF. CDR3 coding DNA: TGTGCCAGCAGTAAAACAGCGAGTTTTCGGAATGAGCAGTTCTTC.